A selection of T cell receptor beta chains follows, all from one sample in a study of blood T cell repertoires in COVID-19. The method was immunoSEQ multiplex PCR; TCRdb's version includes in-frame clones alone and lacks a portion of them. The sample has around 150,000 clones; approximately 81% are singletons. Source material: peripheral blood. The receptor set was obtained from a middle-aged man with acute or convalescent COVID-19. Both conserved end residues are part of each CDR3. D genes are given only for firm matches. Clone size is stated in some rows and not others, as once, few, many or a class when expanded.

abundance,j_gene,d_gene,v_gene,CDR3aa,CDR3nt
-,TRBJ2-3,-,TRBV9,CASSGGYTDTQYF,TGTGCCAGCAGCGGAGGGTACACAGATACGCAGTATTTT
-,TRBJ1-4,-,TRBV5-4,CASSLDLGSAGEKLFF,TGTGCCAGCAGCTTGGACTTGGGGTCCGCGGGGGAAAAACTGTTTTTT
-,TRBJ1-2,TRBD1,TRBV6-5,CASSYSDRVDGYTF,TGTGCCAGCAGTTACTCGGACAGGGTTGATGGCTACACCTTC
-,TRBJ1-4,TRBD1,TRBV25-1,CASSPMGTGSTNEKLFF,TGTGCCAGCAGTCCCATGGGGACAGGGTCAACTAATGAAAAACTGTTTTTT
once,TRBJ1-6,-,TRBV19,CASSIDLVSWNSPLHF,TGTGCCAGTAGTATAGATCTCGTCAGTTGGAATTCACCCCTCCACTTT
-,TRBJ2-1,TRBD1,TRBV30,CACTGAPWVEQFF,TGTGCCTGCACAGGGGCCCCTTGGGTTGAGCAGTTCTTC
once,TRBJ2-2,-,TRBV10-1,CASSKEGPGELFF,TGCGCCAGCAGTAAGGAGGGACCCGGGGAGCTGTTTTTT
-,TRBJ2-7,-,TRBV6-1,CASSEAGKGDEQYF,TGTGCCAGCAGTGAAGCGGGGAAGGGGGACGAGCAGTACTTC
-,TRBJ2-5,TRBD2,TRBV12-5,CASGLKAGGLQETQYF,TGTGCTAGTGGTTTGAAGGCGGGGGGCCTACAAGAGACCCAGTACTTC
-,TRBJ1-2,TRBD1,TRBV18,CASSPGQAPNYGYTF,TGTGCCAGCTCACCCGGACAGGCCCCTAACTATGGCTACACCTTC
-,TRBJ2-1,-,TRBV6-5,CASSLGQRYNEQFF,TGTGCCAGCAGTTTAGGACAGCGCTACAATGAGCAGTTCTTC
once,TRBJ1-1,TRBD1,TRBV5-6,CASRRQGWNTEAFF,TGTGCCAGCAGACGACAGGGATGGAACACTGAAGCTTTCTTT
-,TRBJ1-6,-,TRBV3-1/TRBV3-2,CASSQDQDTAYSPLHF,TGTGCCAGCAGCCAAGATCAAGACACAGCCTATTCACCCCTCCACTTT
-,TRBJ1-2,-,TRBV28,CASFSASNYGYTF,TGTGCCAGTTTCAGCGCATCTAACTATGGCTACACCTTC